This T cell receptor (beta chain) was identified during a study of CD8 T cells in Susac syndrome. The authors reverse transcribed roughly 0.45 to 1 ug RNA with random hexamers. TCRdb redid the calling of the immunoSEQ multiplex PCR reads with MiXCR, one entry per CDR3 protein. The profile shows approximately 190,000 distinct CDR3 sequences, 95% of them singletons. FACS enriched CD8+ TEMRA cells, while bulk CD8+ and CD4+ were negatively isolated. V was shortened by 1 base and J by 4 bases, with 10 bases between the two germline ends. Per the germline V gene, CDR1 is DFQATT and CDR2 is SNEGSKA (reference sequence). This CDR3 comprises 13 residues.

V gene TRBV20-1 combines with J gene TRBJ1-1; no reliable D call. The TCR comes from a human donor with Susac syndrome. Specimen: CD8+ T cells from PBMCs. CDR3 loop: CSARVVRSTEAFF. The CDR3, as DNA: TGCAGTGCTAGAGTTGTGAGGAGCACTGAAGCTTTCTTT.